This T cell receptor (beta chain) was obtained from a study of OX40 agonist ivuxolimab in advanced cancers. Overall study: The patients received agonistic anti-OX40 (CD134) antibody ivuxolimab. Findings and limits, study-wide: Expanded clones were, on average, more numerous in CD8+ T cells than in CD4+.

Libraries were prepared by immunoSEQ multiplex PCR; TCRdb keeps only in-frame clonotypes and omits some of them. The repertoire has tens of thousands of clones, around 87% of them found once; the top ten carry around 5%. This clone appeared once. Its antigen is still unknown. The CDR3 runs to 13 residues. Germline assignment: CDR1 SQVTM and CDR2 ANQGSEA. The receptor's source is an adult with an advanced solid tumor such as melanoma, head and neck, liver or kidney cancer. Sample: CD4+ or CD8+ T cells sorted from blood, taken in a trial of the OX40 agonist ivuxolimab. The genes are TRBV29-1 and TRBJ2-5; D might be TRBD2 (6 bases). Judging by the DNA end, TRBJ2-7 fits better; the J call may be wrong. CDR3 region: CSVVGGWTYEQYF. The CDR3 DNA follows: TGCAGCGTTGTGGGGGGTTGGACCTACGAGCAGTACTTC.